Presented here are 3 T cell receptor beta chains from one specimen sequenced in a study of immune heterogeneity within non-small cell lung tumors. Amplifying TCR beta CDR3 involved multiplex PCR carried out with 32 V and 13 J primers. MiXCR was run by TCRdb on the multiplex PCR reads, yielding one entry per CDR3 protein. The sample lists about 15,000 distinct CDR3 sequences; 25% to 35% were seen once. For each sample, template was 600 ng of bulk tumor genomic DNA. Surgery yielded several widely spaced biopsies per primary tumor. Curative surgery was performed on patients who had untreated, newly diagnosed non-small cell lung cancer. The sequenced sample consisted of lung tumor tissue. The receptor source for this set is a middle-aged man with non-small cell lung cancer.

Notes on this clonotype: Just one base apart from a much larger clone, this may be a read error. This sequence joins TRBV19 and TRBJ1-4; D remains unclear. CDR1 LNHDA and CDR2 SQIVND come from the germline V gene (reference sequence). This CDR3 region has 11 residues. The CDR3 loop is CDSSIGEKLFF. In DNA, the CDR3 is TGTGACAGTAGTATAGGAGAAAAACTGTTTTTT. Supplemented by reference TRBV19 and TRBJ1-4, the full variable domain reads DGGITQSPKYLFRKEGQNVTLSCEQNLNHDAMYWYRQDPGQGLRLIYYSQIVNDFQKGDIAEGYSVSREKKESFPLTVTSAQKNPTAFYLCDSSIGEKLFFGSGTQLSVL.

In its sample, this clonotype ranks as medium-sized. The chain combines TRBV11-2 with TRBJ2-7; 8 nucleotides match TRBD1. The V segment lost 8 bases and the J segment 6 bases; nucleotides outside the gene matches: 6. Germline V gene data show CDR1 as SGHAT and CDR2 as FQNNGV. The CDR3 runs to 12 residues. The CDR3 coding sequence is TGTGCCAGCCGACAGGGGTCGAGCGAGCAGTACTTC. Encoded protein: CASRQGSSEQYF.

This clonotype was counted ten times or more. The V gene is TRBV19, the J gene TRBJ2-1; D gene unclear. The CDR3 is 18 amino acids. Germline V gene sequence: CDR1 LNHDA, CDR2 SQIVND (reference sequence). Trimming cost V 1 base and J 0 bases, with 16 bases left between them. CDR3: CASSIGRHSMSSYNEQFF. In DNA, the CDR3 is TGTGCCAGTAGTATAGGGAGACACTCTATGAGCTCCTACAATGAGCAGTTCTTC. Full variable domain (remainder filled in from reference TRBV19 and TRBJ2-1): DGGITQSPKYLFRKEGQNVTLSCEQNLNHDAMYWYRQDPGQGLRLIYYSQIVNDFQKGDIAEGYSVSREKKESFPLTVTSAQKNPTAFYLCASSIGRHSMSSYNEQFFGPGTRLTVL.